These 8 T cell receptor beta chains originate from one sample sequenced in a study of tumor-infiltrating lymphocytes in primary liver carcinoma (dated by TCRdb to 2016 to 2017). Total RNA and DNA were co-extracted from 20-30 mg of bulk tissue with the AllPrep DNA/RNA mini kit, without cell sorting. Data came from an Illumina HiSeq 2500. Starting from about 550 ng total RNA, TCRbeta-specific cDNA was produced by reverse transcription with a constant-region primer and ProtoScript II reverse transcriptase. TCRbeta libraries were built with three nested multiplex PCR rounds, a slightly modified ARM-PCR procedure. Multiplex TRBV1-TRBV30 forward primers and a Cbeta reverse primer were used in the first two PCR rounds, each of which was run for approximately 11 cycles. TCRdb's own reprocessing of the public reads used fastp at Q25 and MiXCR and kept productive beta chains. Duplicate CDR3 protein sequences are folded into a single record with the most common DNA and genes. The sample contains tens of thousands of distinct CDR3 sequences, about three quarters of them found a single time. The ten largest clonotypes hold under 45% of the sample.

The sequenced material came from liver tumor tissue from sampling region 4. In light of the paper, this sample's cell subset or site label describes: tumor region T4, right-lateral pole. The receptors were gathered from a man aged 35 to 55 with primary liver carcinoma and hepatitis B virus infection.

This clonotype was recorded only once. Germline and junction disagree at one end, which may indicate a read error. The rearrangement links TRBV7-8 to TRBJ2-7; 8 nucleotides match TRBD2. This CDR3 is built from 15 residues. CDR1 and CDR2 from the germline V gene are SGHVS and FQNEAQ. CDR3: CVSSIIAGGRGEQYF. The CDR3 DNA sequence: TGTGTCAGCAGCATAATCGCGGGGGGCCGGGGGGAGCAGTACTTC.

This clonotype has only a few counts. At one boundary the junction diverges from the germline segment, which might be a read error. V is TRBV6-6 and J is TRBJ2-2, with 9 bases matching TRBD1. This CDR3 has 15 residues. CDR1 and CDR2 from the germline V gene are MNHNY and SVGAGI (reference sequence). CDR3 sequence: CVSSIQGASTGELFF. CDR3 DNA sequence: TGTGTCAGCAGTATACAGGGGGCAAGCACCGGGGAGCTGTTTTTT.

Comments on this clonotype: The junction departs from the called germline gene at one end, perhaps through a read error. V usage is TRBV4-1 and J usage is TRBJ1-1; the match to TRBD1 covers 7 bases. Germline V CDR1 and CDR2: MGHRA, YSYEKL. The CDR3 has 16 residues. CDR3 residues: CSSSQKGGVQRTEAFF. CDR3 bases: TGCTCCAGCAGCCAAAAAGGGGGCGTACAGAGGACTGAAGCTTTCTTT.

Remarks on this clonotype: One end of the junction is discordant with germline, which a read error may explain. The chain employs TRBV6-2 or TRBV6-3 and TRBJ1-5; D perhaps matches TRBD1 (5 bases). Germline loops: CDR1 MNHEY, CDR2 SVGEGT. CDR3 length equals 14 residues. CDR3 amino acids: CASTLVKGDKPQHF. The CDR3 DNA reads as TGTGCCAGCACCCTGGTGAAAGGGGATAAGCCACAGCATTTT.

Of note for this clonotype: At one of its ends the junction is not consistent with the germline gene, which may arise from a read error. The chain uses TRBV11-1 and TRBJ2-1, with 9 bases that match TRBD1. CDR3 length: 17 amino acids. Germline V lookup: CDR1 SGHAT, CDR2 FQDESV (reference sequence). CDR3 region: CASNLTSQGQGDDEQFF. The CDR3, as DNA: TGTGCCAGCAACTTAACCTCCCAGGGACAGGGTGACGATGAGCAGTTCTTC.

In the case of this clonotype: An end of the junction differs from the germline gene, which may be a read error. The chain couples TRBV6-1 to TRBJ2-1, with D perhaps matching TRBD2 (5 bases). The length of the CDR3 is 13 residues. Germline V gene sequence: CDR1 MNHNS, CDR2 SASEGT. The CDR3 is CACSESLVFEQFF. As DNA, the CDR3 is TGTGCCTGCAGTGAATCACTAGTGTTTGAGCAGTTCTTC.

In this sample, this clonotype turned up many times. J is TRBJ1-4 and V is TRBV25-1; tentative D call: TRBD1 (6 bases). This CDR3 has 14 amino acids. Germline-derived CDR1 and CDR2 are MGHDK and SYGVNS. The V end was cut by 2 bases, the J end by 10 bases, with 14 bases between. In DNA, the CDR3 is TGTGCCAGCAGTGAACAGGTCATAGGGGGAAAACTGTTTTTT. Residues: CASSEQVIGGKLFF.

The sample holds a few counts of this clonotype. The V call is TRBV15, the J call TRBJ1-5; D is unclear. The CDR3 spans 16 residues. Trimming pared 6 bases from V and 5 bases from J, leaving 20 bases between. CDR1 LNHNV and CDR2 YYDKDF come from the germline V gene (reference sequence). The DNA of the CDR3 is TGTGCCACCAGTCACCGACTCGTGGATGGGGATCAGCCCCAGCATTTT. Protein sequence: CATSHRLVDGDQPQHF.